The clone carrying this TCR beta chain occurred many times. The entry originates in a study of T cells in Graves' hyperthyroidism and ophthalmopathy. The germline CDR1 and CDR2 sequences are SGHRS and YFSETQ. The CDR3 extends over 14 amino acids. Trimming removed 1 base at V and 1 base at J, with 8 bases between. Amplified TCR beta CDR3 regions derived from RNA transcripts. When the TCR CDR3 underwent first-round RT-PCR, the HTBI primer set was used. A single record per CDR3 protein comes from TCRdb applying MiXCR to the multiplex PCR reads. The sample consists of approximately 630,000 distinct CDR3 sequences, 15% to 20% of them appearing once.

The chain is built from TRBV5-1 and TRBJ1-1; TRBD1 might be the D (6 bases). The origin of this receptor is a woman in her thirties with Graves' hyperthyroidism. Material for sequencing was blood. CDR3 in amino acids: CASSLPQGNTEAFF. CDR3 nucleotides: TGCGCCAGCAGCTTGCCACAGGGGAACACTGAAGCTTTCTTT.